The 11 T cell receptor beta chains reported below all come from one sample, sequenced in a study of cytomegalovirus exposure and HLA in healthy donors. The data were produced by immunoSEQ multiplex PCR, yet TCRdb's version contains in-frame clones alone and is incomplete. The table has fewer than 300,000 clones, 70% to 90% seen once; the top ten hold around 0.9%. The sample consisted of PBMCs. These receptors originate from a woman aged 18-29 years in good health and CMV-seronegative.

The chain is built from TRBV19 and TRBJ2-2; perhaps TRBD1 as D (6 bases). The CDR3 is 15 amino acids. The V end was cut by 6 bases, the J end by 6 bases, with 17 bases between. CDR1 and CDR2 from the germline V gene are LNHDA and SQIVND (reference sequence). CDR3: CASRVQGSAPGELFF. DNA of the CDR3: TGTGCCAGTAGGGTACAGGGCTCGGCTCCCGGGGAGCTGTTTTTT.

The J gene is TRBJ2-3, the V gene TRBV5-1; tentative D call: TRBD1 (6 bases). V was clipped by 1 base and J by 1 base, with 10 bases between them. The CDR3 contains 15 residues. CDR1 is SGHRS, CDR2 YFSETQ, per germline. CDR3 loop: CASSLSGARTDTQYF. For the CDR3, the DNA is TGCGCCAGCAGCTTGTCAGGGGCGCGCACAGATACGCAGTATTTT.

The chain has TRBV28 and TRBJ2-7; 8 bases match TRBD2. The V segment lost 7 bases and the J segment 2 bases; nucleotides outside the gene matches: 16. The CDR3 loop spans 17 amino acids. Per germline, CDR1 MDHEN and CDR2 SYDVKM. CDR3 region: CASIPSAGGLPAYEQYF. The DNA for the CDR3 is TGTGCCAGCATCCCCTCGGCGGGGGGCTTACCCGCCTACGAGCAGTACTTC.

CDR3 amino acids: CAISLMEQGQTNTEAFF. The CDR3 bases are TGTGCCATCAGTCTAATGGAACAGGGACAGACTAACACTGAAGCTTTCTTT. The J gene is TRBJ1-1, the V gene TRBV10-3; 7 bases line up with TRBD1. The V gene's germline CDR1 is ENHRY and CDR2 SYGVKD. The CDR3 has 17 amino acids. The V segment lost 5 bases and the J segment 2 bases; nucleotides outside the gene matches: 14.

This chain links TRBV11-2 with TRBJ1-2, with TRBD1 as a possible D gene (5 bases). The CDR3 runs to 13 residues. The V end was cut by 10 bases, the J end by 6 bases, with 18 bases between. Per germline, CDR1 SGHAT and CDR2 FQNNGV. The CDR3 is CATYRRQRHGYTF. The DNA for the CDR3 is TGTGCCACCTACCGCCGACAGAGACATGGCTACACCTTC.

The rearrangement links TRBV9 to TRBJ1-1, with 8 nucleotides matching TRBD1. CDR1 and CDR2 from the germline V gene are SGDLS and YYNGEE. With V trimmed by 4 bases and J by 3 bases, 11 bases remained unmatched. The length of the CDR3 is 16 residues. The chain's CDR3 is CASSPDLTGAHTEAFF. CDR3 bases: TGTGCCAGCAGCCCGGATCTGACAGGGGCTCACACTGAAGCTTTCTTT.

The rearrangement uses TRBV6-1 and TRBJ2-3; 12 nucleotides align to TRBD2. CDR3 length: 15 residues. The germline V gene has CDR1 MNHNS and CDR2 SASEGT. With V trimmed by 4 bases and J by 4 bases, 3 bases remained unmatched. The CDR3 DNA reads as TGTGCCAGCAGTGCTCTAGCGGGAGGGCCAGATACGCAGTATTTT. Residues: CASSALAGGPDTQYF.

J is TRBJ1-2 and V is TRBV9, with D unresolved. Germline V gene sequence: CDR1 SGDLS, CDR2 YYNGEE. The CDR3 sequence is 16 residues long. V lost 4 bases and J lost 0, with 16 bases in between. CDR3 sequence (DNA): TGTGCCAGCAGCTTGCGGGGAGGGCAGACTAACTATGGCTACACCTTC. Residues: CASSLRGGQTNYGYTF.

This clone was observed a few times. This chain uses TRBV28 with TRBJ1-5; TRBD1 aligns across 10 bases. CDR3 length equals 17 residues. Per the germline V gene, CDR1 is MDHEN and CDR2 is SYDVKM. The V segment lost 5 bases and the J segment 1 base; nucleotides outside the gene matches: 8. CDR3 in amino acids: CASSIRQGAGSNQPQHF. As DNA, the CDR3 is TGTGCCAGCAGTATAAGACAGGGGGCAGGGAGCAATCAGCCCCAGCATTTT.

CDR3 sequence (DNA): TGTGCCAGCAGTGGTGGGACAGGGTTCACTGAAGCTTTCTTT. This codes for CASSGGTGFTEAFF. This rearrangement joins TRBV6-1 to TRBJ1-1; 9 bases map to TRBD1. Trimming at V came to 4 bases and at J to 4 bases, leaving 4 bases not matched to a gene. The CDR3 loop spans 14 amino acids. Germline V gives CDR1 MNHNS, CDR2 SASEGT.

The chain combines TRBV2 with TRBJ2-3; D perhaps matches TRBD2 (5 bases). Germline CDR1 reads SNHLY; CDR2 reads FYNNEI. The CDR3 length is 14 residues. V lost 8 bases to trimming and J lost 0 bases, with 12 bases between them. The CDR3 protein is CASVLSGSTDTQYF. The DNA for the CDR3 is TGTGCCAGCGTACTTTCGGGGAGCACAGATACGCAGTATTTT. The complete variable domain, with remaining parts taken from reference TRBV2 and TRBJ2-3, reads EPEVTQTPSHQVTQMGQEVILRCVPISNHLYFYWYRQILGQKVEFLVSFYNNEISEKSEIFDDQFSVERPDGSNFTLKIRSTKLEDSAMYFCASVLSGSTDTQYFGPGTRLTVL.